This T cell receptor (beta chain) was captured by sequencing in a study of T cell responses to AZD1222 COVID-19 vaccine. Across the study: Second doses that came at about 4 or about 12 weeks were put together. Findings of the study overall: Spike-specific TCR depth and breadth grew after two AZD1222 doses. Along spike, vaccine-associated CD4 TCRs were found throughout, with dominance at 160-218 and 743-854. Donors were chiefly white British, with a greater number of females, and clonal diversity was perhaps underestimated.

As for this clone: Its antigen is unidentified.

Measured with immunoSEQ multiplex PCR; TCRdb has only the in-frame clones, and not every one. This table holds 150,000 or so clones, 88% found once. Sequencing was performed on peripheral blood, taken on day 0 of AZD1222 vaccination. This TCR was sampled from an adult in good health.

This CDR3 is CASSPPGTPKPQHF. CDR3 nucleotides: TGTGCCAGCAGTCCTCCCGGGACCCCTAAGCCCCAGCATTTT. This chain connects TRBV28 to TRBJ1-5; perhaps TRBD1 as D (5 bases). V dropped 5 bases and J dropped 8 bases, with 16 bases sitting between them. Per the germline V gene, CDR1 is MDHEN and CDR2 is SYDVKM. The CDR3 is 14 amino acids.